The next 25 T cell receptor beta chains were all read from a single sample in a study of shared clonotypes between healthy human individuals. Sequenced by immunoSEQ multiplex PCR; TCRdb stores in-frame clones only, minus some. This sample yields about a million clones, of which approximately 80% are seen a single time; about 1.5% belongs to the top ten. Sequenced input: memory CD4+ T cells sorted from blood. The subset is: CD45RA-negative fraction. All receptors derive from a young man in good health.

Worth noting for this clone: The same CDR3 is also encoded by other DNA sequences in this sample. The chain uses TRBV11-2 and TRBJ2-1; a weak D match, TRBD2 (5 bases). Trimming took off 0 bases at V and 0 bases at J, with 6 bases between the two ends. The germline gives CDR1 SGHAT, CDR2 FQNNGV. CDR3 length equals 15 residues. The CDR3 spells CASSLDRGSYNEQFF. The CDR3 DNA reads TGTGCCAGCAGCTTAGATCGGGGCTCCTACAATGAGCAGTTCTTC.

The chain uses TRBV19 and TRBJ1-6; D is uncertain. The CDR3 totals 15 residues. The germline V gene encodes CDR1 LNHDA and CDR2 SQIVND (reference sequence). V lost 6 bases and J 5 bases, leaving 14 bases between the germline ends. CDR3 in DNA: TGTGCCAGTAGGAGGGAGGGTTCGAATAATTCACCCCTCCACTTT. This translates into CASRREGSNNSPLHF.

The chain couples TRBV7-9 to TRBJ1-2; perhaps TRBD1 as D (6 bases). The V end was cut by 5 bases, the J end by 2 bases, with 12 bases between. From germline, CDR1 is SEHNR and CDR2 FQNEAQ (reference sequence). The CDR3 consists of 14 residues. CDR3 in DNA: TGTGCCAGCAGCGGCTCGACAGGAAACTATGGCTACACCTTC. Amino acid sequence: CASSGSTGNYGYTF.

With respect to this clone: The germline gene is not matched at one end of the junction; a read error may be the cause. Other DNA sequences of this sample code for an identical CDR3. The gene calls are TRBV6-6 and TRBJ1-6; D remains ambiguous. The CDR3 contains 15 residues. Germline V gene data show CDR1 as MNHNY and CDR2 as SVGAGI (reference sequence). The CDR3 DNA reads as TGTGCCAGCAGTTACGCTCAGCCCTATAATTCACCTCTCCACTTT. This gives the protein CASSYAQPYNSPLHF.

This chain connects TRBV2 to TRBJ1-4; no clear D. The CDR3 is made up of 12 amino acids. V was shortened by 3 bases and J by 10 bases, with 9 bases between the two germline ends. Germline CDR1 and CDR2: SNHLY and FYNNEI. CDR3 coding DNA: TGTGCCAGCAGTGATGTGGACCGAAAACTGTTTTTT. It yields the protein CASSDVDRKLFF. Looking up the rest from reference TRBV2 and TRBJ1-4 gives the full variable domain: EPEVTQTPSHQVTQMGQEVILRCVPISNHLYFYWYRQILGQKVEFLVSFYNNEISEKSEIFDDQFSVERPDGSNFTLKIRSTKLEDSAMYFCASSDVDRKLFFGSGTQLSVL.

This chain uses TRBV7-8 with TRBJ1-2; D gene unclear. The CDR3 extends over 13 amino acids. Looked up from germline, CDR1 is SGHVS and CDR2 is FQNEAQ. V was shortened by 5 bases and J by 7 bases, with 14 bases between the two germline ends. The CDR3 nucleotides read TGTGCCAGCAGCGGTCAGACCCTGGCTGGCTACACCTTC. Amino acids: CASSGQTLAGYTF.

This clone has just one count. V and J are TRBV5-6 and TRBJ1-6; D not certain. This CDR3 has 12 amino acids. Trimming removed 5 bases from V and 4 bases from J, with 4 bases in between. In germline, CDR1 is SGHDT, CDR2 YYEEEE. In DNA form, the CDR3 reads TGTGCCAGCAGGCTATATAATTCACCCCTCCACTTT. It codes for CASRLYNSPLHF.

In DNA, the CDR3 is TGTGCCTGGAGTGCCAGGGGCACGGTTGAAGCTTTCTTT. Protein: CAWSARGTVEAFF. The chain joins TRBV30 to TRBJ1-1; a weak D match, TRBD1 (6 bases). The germline V gene encodes CDR1 GTSNPN and CDR2 SVGIG (reference sequence). This CDR3 has 13 residues. V shed 1 base and J shed 7 bases, with 13 bases lying between them.

The sample holds a few counts of this clone. The chain has TRBV9 and TRBJ2-5; the D is unclear. V was cut by 6 bases and J by 4 bases, with 13 bases left in between. The CDR3 totals 13 residues. Germline CDR1 is SGDLS and CDR2 is YYNGEE. This CDR3 is CASNREDGETQYF. CDR3 DNA: TGTGCCAGCAATCGAGAGGATGGAGAGACCCAGTACTTC. Variable domain in full (rest from reference TRBV9 and TRBJ2-5): DSGVTQTPKHLITATGQRVTLRCSPRSGDLSVYWYQQSLDQGLQFLIQYYNGEERAKGNILERFSAQQFPDLHSELNLSSLELGDSALYFCASNREDGETQYFGPGTRLLVL.

V gene TRBV2 combines with J gene TRBJ2-1; 13 positions agree with TRBD2. Unmatched junction bases numbered 1, after V lost 6 bases and J lost 2 bases. From germline, CDR1 is SNHLY and CDR2 FYNNEI. This CDR3 has 15 residues. This chain's CDR3 is CASRGTSGAYNEQFF. The CDR3, as DNA: TGTGCCAGCAGGGGGACTAGCGGGGCCTACAATGAGCAGTTCTTC.

This rearrangement joins TRBV25-1 to TRBJ1-6, with a tentative D call TRBD1 (5 bases). Germline CDR1 and CDR2: MGHDK and SYGVNS. This CDR3 spans 14 amino acids. Trimming stripped 7 bases from V and 7 bases from J, with 14 bases between. CDR3 in amino acids: CASTGRIKNSPLHF. CDR3 in DNA: TGTGCCAGCACGGGACGGATAAAAAATTCACCCCTCCACTTT.

The genes are TRBV11-2 and TRBJ2-1; 9 positions match TRBD2. V dropped 1 base and J dropped 7; count of bases not matched to a gene: 8. This CDR3 has 16 residues. The germline V gene has CDR1 SGHAT and CDR2 FQNNGV. CDR3 sequence (DNA): TGTGCCAGCAGCTTAGCGGCTAGCGGGATCGCGAATGAGCAGTTCTTC. Translating gives CASSLAASGIANEQFF. Full variable domain (missing parts from reference TRBV11-2 and TRBJ2-1): EAGVAQSPRYKIIEKRQSVAFWCNPISGHATLYWYQQILGQGPKLLIQFQNNGVVDDSQLPKDRFSAERLKGVDSTLKIQPAKLEDSAVYLCASSLAASGIANEQFFGPGTRLTVL.

This rearrangement joins TRBV7-2 to TRBJ2-7; possible D gene TRBD2, 6 bases. CDR1 and CDR2 (germline): SGHTA, FQGNSA. V lost 5 bases, J lost 5 bases, and 19 bases lay in between. CDR3 length: 15 amino acids. CDR3 in amino acids: CASSAVGSGGNEQYF. The CDR3, as DNA: TGTGCCAGCAGCGCAGTGGGTAGCGGAGGAAACGAGCAGTACTTC.

In its sample, this clone was seen once. The chain has TRBV19 and TRBJ1-6; D not resolved. The germline gives CDR1 LNHDA, CDR2 SQIVND (reference sequence). V was shortened by 3 bases and J by 4 bases, with 10 bases between the two germline ends. The CDR3 loop spans 15 amino acids. The CDR3 region has the DNA TGTGCCAGTAGTATGGCACGGGAGTATAATTCACCCCTCCACTTT. Its protein is CASSMAREYNSPLHF.

The genes are TRBV12-5 and TRBJ2-7; D uncertain. V was clipped by 6 bases and J by 0 bases, with 9 bases between them. The CDR3 extends over 13 amino acids. The germline CDR1 and CDR2 sequences are LGHNT and FRNRAP. CDR3 amino acids: CASGREVSYEQYF. CDR3 DNA sequence: TGTGCTAGTGGCCGCGAGGTCTCCTACGAGCAGTACTTC. Full variable domain (rest looked up from reference TRBV12-5 and TRBJ2-7): DARVTQTPRHKVTEMGQEVTMRCQPILGHNTVFWYRQTMMQGLELLAYFRNRAPLDDSGMPKDRFSAEMPDATLATLKIQPSEPRDSAVYFCASGREVSYEQYFGPGTRLTVT.

V and J are TRBV6-6 and TRBJ2-1; D unresolved. Trimming stripped 7 bases from V and 0 bases from J, with 16 bases between. The CDR3 spans 16 residues. Germline CDR1 MNHNY, CDR2 SVGAGI (reference sequence). CDR3 nucleotide sequence: TGTGCCAGCAAGAACGAACTACGAAGCTCCTACAATGAGCAGTTCTTC. Its translation is CASKNELRSSYNEQFF.

This clone has only one observation. The chain carries TRBV4-1 and TRBJ2-5, with 8 bases fitting TRBD2. The CDR3 sequence is 18 residues long. V trimming: 4 bases; J trimming: 4 bases; junction bases outside the gene matches: 17. CDR1 is MGHRA and CDR2 is YSYEKL in the germline V gene. CDR3 DNA: TGCGCCAGCAGCCCGTCCCCCCCCGTCGGGAGGGCAAGAGAGACCCAGTACTTC. The encoded protein is CASSPSPPVGRARETQYF.

This clone was observed once. The chain combines TRBV7-2 with TRBJ2-7; no clear D gene. CDR3 length equals 12 residues. The V gene's germline CDR1 is SGHTA and CDR2 FQGNSA. V was trimmed by 6 bases and J by 3 bases, leaving 9 bases between them. CDR3 coding DNA: TGTGCCAGCAGTCCCCAGGTCTACGAGCAGTACTTC. Protein sequence: CASSPQVYEQYF.

This clone was seen a single time. V gene TRBV5-1 combines with J gene TRBJ2-7; TRBD2 aligns across 9 bases. Germline-derived CDR1 and CDR2 are SGHRS and YFSETQ. This CDR3 has 16 amino acids. Germline trimming cut 0 bases from V and 0 bases from J; bases unmatched to any gene: 4. CDR3 loop: CASSLGTSASSYEQYF. Here the CDR3 DNA reads TGCGCCAGCAGCTTGGGGACTAGCGCCAGCTCCTACGAGCAGTACTTC. The entire variable domain, with the rest obtained from reference TRBV5-1 and TRBJ2-7, is as follows: KAGVTQTPRYLIKTRGQQVTLSCSPISGHRSVSWYQQTPGQGLQFLFEYFSETQRNKGNFPGRFSGRQFSNSRSEMNVSTLELGDSALYLCASSLGTSASSYEQYFGPGTRLTVT.

This chain joins TRBV10-3 and TRBJ1-1; D gene uncertain. The CDR3 runs to 14 residues. Germline CDR1 reads ENHRY; CDR2 reads SYGVKD. Trimming left V 0 bases short and J 0 bases short, with 5 bases between. For the CDR3, the DNA is TGTGCCATCAGTGAGTCGGGGATGAACACTGAAGCTTTCTTT. This encodes CAISESGMNTEAFF.

The chain uses TRBV30 and TRBJ2-5; D perhaps matches TRBD2 (6 bases). Deletions cut 2 bases from V and 2 bases from J, with 12 bases between. CDR3 length equals 14 residues. Per germline, CDR1 GTSNPN and CDR2 SVGIG (reference sequence). As DNA, the CDR3 is TGTGCCTGGAGTCCCGGGACTTTTCAAGAGACCCAGTACTTC. This codes for CAWSPGTFQETQYF.

The CDR3 DNA sequence: TGTGCCAGCAGCTTAGGGTGGGGCCGGAACACTGAAGCTTTCTTT. This codes for CASSLGWGRNTEAFF. This chain connects TRBV11-1 to TRBJ1-1, with D possibly TRBD1 on 5 matching bases. Germline V gives CDR1 SGHAT, CDR2 FQDESV (reference sequence). V was shortened by 1 base and J by 1 base, with 10 bases between the two germline ends. The CDR3 is 15 amino acids.

The chain combines TRBV10-2 with TRBJ2-1; D remains unclear. Germline values: CDR1 WSHSY, CDR2 SAAADI. This CDR3 comprises 13 residues. V was shortened by 4 bases and J by 7 bases, with 11 bases between the two germline ends. Here the CDR3 reads CASSGAWINEQFF. The CDR3 DNA is TGCGCCAGCAGTGGTGCCTGGATAAATGAGCAGTTCTTC.

This chain connects TRBV28 to TRBJ1-1; 11 positions match TRBD1. The V gene end was trimmed by 8 bases and the J gene end by 4 bases; junction bases not matched to a gene: 9. Germline lookup yields CDR1 MDHEN and CDR2 SYDVKM. This CDR3 is 15 amino acids long. CDR3 loop: CASVSAGTGGTEAFF. The CDR3 bases are TGTGCCAGCGTCTCCGCCGGGACAGGGGGCACTGAAGCTTTCTTT.

J is TRBJ2-2 and V is TRBV5-1; TRBD2 aligns across 7 bases. The V gene end was trimmed by 6 bases and the J gene end by 0 bases; junction bases not matched to a gene: 5. Germline-derived CDR1 and CDR2 are SGHRS and YFSETQ. This CDR3 spans 15 amino acids. This CDR3 is CASKSGAPNTGELFF. CDR3 nucleotides: TGCGCCAGCAAGAGCGGGGCCCCGAACACCGGGGAGCTGTTTTTT.